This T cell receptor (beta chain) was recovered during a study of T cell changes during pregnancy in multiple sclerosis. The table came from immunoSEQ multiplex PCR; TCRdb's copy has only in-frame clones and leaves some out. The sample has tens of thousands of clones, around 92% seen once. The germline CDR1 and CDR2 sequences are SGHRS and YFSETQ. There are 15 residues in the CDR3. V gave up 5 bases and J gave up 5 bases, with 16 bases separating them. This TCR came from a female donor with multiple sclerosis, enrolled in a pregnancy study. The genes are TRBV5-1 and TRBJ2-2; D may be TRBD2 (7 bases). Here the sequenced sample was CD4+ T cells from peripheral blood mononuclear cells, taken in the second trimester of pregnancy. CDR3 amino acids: CASSWGQRGTGELFF. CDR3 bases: TGCGCCAGCAGTTGGGGGCAGCGGGGTACCGGGGAGCTGTTTTTT.